This TCR beta chain was obtained from a study of T cell responses to AZD1222 COVID-19 vaccine (dated by TCRdb to about 2021). With respect to the entire study: TCR sequencing was performed for roughly 240 trial participants, of whom approximately 200 were given two doses of AZD1222 and around 25 were given two doses of MenACWY control vaccine. Trial participants were enrolled by age into 18-55, 56-69 and 70-plus year subgroups, with roughly 160, 29 and 62 TCR-sequenced participants respectively. What the study reported, not specific to this receptor: A significant rise in spike-specific TCR breadth and depth was observed after two AZD1222 doses relative to day 0 and relative to MenACWY recipients. Because no samples from the day 14 peak response were available, repertoires could be characterized only after the peak T cell response. Only 5 to 7 AZD1222 recipients were SARS-CoV-2 seropositive at baseline, limiting conclusions about previously exposed vaccinees. Epitopes outside the regions mutated in the B.1.351 and B.1.1.7 variants were reportedly recognized by nearly half of the unique spike-specific TCRs. In the small 56-69-year group, the increase in depth fell short of significance, most likely because of low power. Participants were mostly white British, with more females than males. The authors suggested clonal diversity may have been underestimated. The vaccine-associated CD4 TCRs covered the entire spike protein, and the dominant responses fell in regions 160-218 and 743-854.

Regarding this clone: Its cognate antigen has yet to be identified. No per-base quality is available; no much larger clone lies one base away.

The meaning of the sample's time point label: about 28 days (+/-7) after the second vaccine dose. AZD1222 recipients whose second dose came at about 4 weeks and those whose second dose came at about 12 weeks were combined into one group, since spike-specific TCR depth and breadth did not differ between the two schedules. Vaccinee samples were obtained from the UK trials COV001 and COV002, which included a single-blind randomized controlled phase 2/3 trial of AZD1222 (ChAdOx1 nCoV-19) in healthy adults. For TCRbeta chain sequencing, PBMC samples from trial participants were taken at day 0 and at day 28 after the second dose. Spanning cysteine to phenylalanine, the CDR3 consists of 15 amino acids. The retained sequence is limited to the CDR3, 45 bases, with the frame set at the first base. Unmatched junction bases come to 5, with V trimmed by 4 bases and J by 6 bases. The germline V gene provides CDR1 SGHDN and CDR2 FVKESK.

The CDR3 regions of human TCRbeta chains were analyzed by immunosequencing. The authors' pipeline ran thus. Repertoire TCRs were checked for matches against a reference library of SARS-CoV-2-specific TCRs that had been generated using the MIRA antigen-specificity platform. Breadth meant the fraction of unique TCRs that were SARS-CoV-2-associated, whereas depth meant the fraction of total T cells that were SARS-CoV-2-associated. Using the MIRA data, every spike-specific TCR was mapped to the spike region that the TCR reacted to and assigned to either a CD4 or a CD8 class. Log10-transformed breadth and depth values were compared by one-way ANOVA with Sidak's multiple comparisons tests. TCRdb stores this immuneACCESS table with in-frame sequences only. Part of the clones is absent; in the studies checked, under half of the shortfall reflects unresolved V genes, and no reason is known for the rest. V and J calls and clone size are as listed in that table; D and trimming were resolved from the DNA. The sample table records about 81,000 clones; 90% of these occur just once. The ten largest clones add up to 5% to 5.5% of the sample.

The sequence came from an adult who received the AZD1222 COVID-19 vaccine. Here the sequenced sample was peripheral blood, taken 28 days after the second AZD1222 dose. The rearranged chain carries TRBV14 and TRBJ1-6; TRBD1 matches 8 bases in the middle. The CDR3 region reads CASSRRQGPNSPLHF. The base sequence is TGTGCCAGCAGCCGACGACAGGGGCCTAATTCACCCCTCCACTTT.